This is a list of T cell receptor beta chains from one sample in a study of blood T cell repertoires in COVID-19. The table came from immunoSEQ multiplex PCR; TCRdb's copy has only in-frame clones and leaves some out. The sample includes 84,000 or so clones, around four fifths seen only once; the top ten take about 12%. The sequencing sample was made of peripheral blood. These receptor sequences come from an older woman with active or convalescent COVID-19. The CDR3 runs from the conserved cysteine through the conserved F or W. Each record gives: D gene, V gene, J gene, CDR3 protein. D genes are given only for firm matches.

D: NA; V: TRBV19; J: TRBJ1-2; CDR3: CASSTRPRYGYTF
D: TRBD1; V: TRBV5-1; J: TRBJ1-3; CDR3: CASSLTGYGNTIYF
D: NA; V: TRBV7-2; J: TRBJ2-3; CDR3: CASSLQGAGPTDTQYF
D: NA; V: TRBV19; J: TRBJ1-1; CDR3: CASSIKAETEAFF
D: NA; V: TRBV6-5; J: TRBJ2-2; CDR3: CASSYSQGSTGELFF
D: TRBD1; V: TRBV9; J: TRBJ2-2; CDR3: CASSPGTANTGELFF
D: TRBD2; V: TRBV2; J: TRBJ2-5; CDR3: CASSVTSGGVQETQYF
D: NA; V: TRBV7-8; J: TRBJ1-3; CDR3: CASSPETVGNTIYF
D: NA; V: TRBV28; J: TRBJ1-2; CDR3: CASTLATNYGYTF
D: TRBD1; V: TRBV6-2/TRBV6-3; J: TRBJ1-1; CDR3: CASSYSGGQGAYTEAFF
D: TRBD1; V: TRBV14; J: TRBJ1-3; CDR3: CASSPGQHSGNTIYF
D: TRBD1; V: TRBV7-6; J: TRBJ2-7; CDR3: CASSLVGTGGYEQYF
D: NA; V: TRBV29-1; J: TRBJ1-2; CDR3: CSVDRDYGYTF
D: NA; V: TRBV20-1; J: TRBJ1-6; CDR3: CSASLGGGNSPLHF
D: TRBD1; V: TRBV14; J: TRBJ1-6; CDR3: CASSVGLGQGNSPLHF
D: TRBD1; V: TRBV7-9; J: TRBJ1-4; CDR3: CASSSGQGPNEKLFF
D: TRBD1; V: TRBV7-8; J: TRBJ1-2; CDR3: CASSGDREFGYTF
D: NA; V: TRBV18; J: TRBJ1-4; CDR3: CASSPGRENEKLFF
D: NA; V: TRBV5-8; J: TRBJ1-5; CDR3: CASSLAALENQPQHF
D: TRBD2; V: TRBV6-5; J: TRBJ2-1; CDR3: CASSRSGGSYNEQFF
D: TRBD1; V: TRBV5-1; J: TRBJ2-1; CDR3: CASSLAGGQGANEQFF